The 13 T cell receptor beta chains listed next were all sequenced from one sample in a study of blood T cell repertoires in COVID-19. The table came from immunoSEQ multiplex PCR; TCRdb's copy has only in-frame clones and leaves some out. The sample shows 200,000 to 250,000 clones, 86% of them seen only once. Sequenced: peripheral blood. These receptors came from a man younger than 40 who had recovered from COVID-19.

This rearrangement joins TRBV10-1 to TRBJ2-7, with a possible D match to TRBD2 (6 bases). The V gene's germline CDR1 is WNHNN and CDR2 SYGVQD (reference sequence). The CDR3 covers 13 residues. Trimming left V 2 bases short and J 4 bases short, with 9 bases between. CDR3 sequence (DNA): TGCGCCAGCAGTGAGGGACTAAGGTACGAGCAGTACTTC. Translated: CASSEGLRYEQYF.

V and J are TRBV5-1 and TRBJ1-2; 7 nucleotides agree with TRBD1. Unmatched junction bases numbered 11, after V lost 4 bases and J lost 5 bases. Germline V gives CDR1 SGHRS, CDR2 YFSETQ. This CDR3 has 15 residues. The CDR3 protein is CASSPYGTDFYGYTF. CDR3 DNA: TGCGCCAGCAGCCCATATGGGACAGACTTTTATGGCTACACCTTC.

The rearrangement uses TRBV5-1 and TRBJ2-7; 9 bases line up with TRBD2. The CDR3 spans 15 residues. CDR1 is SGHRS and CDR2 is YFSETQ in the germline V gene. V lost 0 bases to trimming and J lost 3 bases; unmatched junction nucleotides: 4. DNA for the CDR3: TGCGCCAGCAGCTTGGATCGAGCGGGGGGCTACGAGCAGTACTTC. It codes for CASSLDRAGGYEQYF. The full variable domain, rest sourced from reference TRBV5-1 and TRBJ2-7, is KAGVTQTPRYLIKTRGQQVTLSCSPISGHRSVSWYQQTPGQGLQFLFEYFSETQRNKGNFPGRFSGRQFSNSRSEMNVSTLELGDSALYLCASSLDRAGGYEQYFGPGTRLTVT.

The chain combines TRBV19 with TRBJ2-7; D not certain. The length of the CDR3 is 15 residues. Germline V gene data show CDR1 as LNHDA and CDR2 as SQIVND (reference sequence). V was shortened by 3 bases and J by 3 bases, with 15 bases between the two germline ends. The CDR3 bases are TGTGCCAGTAGTATCTCGGCAGGTGTCATCTACGAGCAGTACTTC. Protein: CASSISAGVIYEQYF.

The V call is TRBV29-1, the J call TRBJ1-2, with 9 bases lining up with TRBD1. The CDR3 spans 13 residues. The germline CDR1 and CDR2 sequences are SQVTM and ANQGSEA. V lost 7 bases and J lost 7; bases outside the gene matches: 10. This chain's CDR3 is CSDSGQGLIGYTF. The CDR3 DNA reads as TGCAGCGACTCGGGACAGGGTTTAATTGGCTACACCTTC. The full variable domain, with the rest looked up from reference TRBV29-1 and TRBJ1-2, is SAVISQKPSRDICQRGTSLTIQCQVDSQVTMMFWYRQQPGQSLTLIATANQGSEATYESGFVIDKFPISRPNLTFSTLTVSNMSPEDSSIYLCSDSGQGLIGYTFGSGTRLTVV.

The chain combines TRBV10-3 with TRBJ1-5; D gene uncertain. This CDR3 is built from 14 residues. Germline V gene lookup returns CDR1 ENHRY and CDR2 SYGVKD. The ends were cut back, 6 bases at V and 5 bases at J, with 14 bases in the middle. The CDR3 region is CAIRPTGYHQPQHF. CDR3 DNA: TGTGCCATCAGACCTACGGGTTACCATCAGCCCCAGCATTTT.

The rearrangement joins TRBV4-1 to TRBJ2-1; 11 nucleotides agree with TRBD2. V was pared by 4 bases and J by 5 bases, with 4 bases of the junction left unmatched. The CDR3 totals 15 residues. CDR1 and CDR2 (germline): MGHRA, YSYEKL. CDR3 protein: CASSPGLADDNEQFF. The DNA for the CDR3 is TGCGCCAGCAGCCCGGGACTAGCGGACGACAATGAGCAGTTCTTC.

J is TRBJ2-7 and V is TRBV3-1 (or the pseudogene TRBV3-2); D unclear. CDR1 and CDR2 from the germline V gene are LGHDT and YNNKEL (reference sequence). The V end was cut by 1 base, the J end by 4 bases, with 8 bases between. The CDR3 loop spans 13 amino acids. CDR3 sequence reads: CASSQVQSYEQYF. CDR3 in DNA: TGTGCCAGCAGCCAAGTACAGAGTTACGAGCAGTACTTC.

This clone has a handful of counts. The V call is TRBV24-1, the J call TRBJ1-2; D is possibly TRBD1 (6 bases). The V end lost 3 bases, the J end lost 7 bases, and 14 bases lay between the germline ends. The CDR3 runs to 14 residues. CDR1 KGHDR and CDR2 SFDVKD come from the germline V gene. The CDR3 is CATSDRTGLAGYTF. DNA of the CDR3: TGTGCCACCAGTGATCGAACAGGGTTAGCTGGCTACACCTTC.

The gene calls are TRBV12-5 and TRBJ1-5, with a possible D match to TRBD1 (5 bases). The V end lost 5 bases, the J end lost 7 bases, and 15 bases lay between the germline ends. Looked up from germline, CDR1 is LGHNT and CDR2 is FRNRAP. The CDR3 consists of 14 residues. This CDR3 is CASGPRGSGQPQHF. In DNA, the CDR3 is TGTGCTAGTGGTCCCCGGGGGTCGGGGCAGCCCCAGCATTTT. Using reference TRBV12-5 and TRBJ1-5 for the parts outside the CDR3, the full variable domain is DARVTQTPRHKVTEMGQEVTMRCQPILGHNTVFWYRQTMMQGLELLAYFRNRAPLDDSGMPKDRFSAEMPDATLATLKIQPSEPRDSAVYFCASGPRGSGQPQHFGDGTRLSIL.

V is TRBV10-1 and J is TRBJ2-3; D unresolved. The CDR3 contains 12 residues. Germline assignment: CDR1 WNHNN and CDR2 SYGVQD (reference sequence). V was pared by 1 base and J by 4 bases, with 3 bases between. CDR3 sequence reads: CASSEFADTQYF. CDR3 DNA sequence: TGCGCCAGCAGTGAGTTCGCAGATACGCAGTATTTT.

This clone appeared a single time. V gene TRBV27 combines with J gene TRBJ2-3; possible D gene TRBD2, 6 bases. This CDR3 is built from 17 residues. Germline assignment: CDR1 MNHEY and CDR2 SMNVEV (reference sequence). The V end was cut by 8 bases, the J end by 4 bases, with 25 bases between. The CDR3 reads CASSAGTNSKLPDTQYF. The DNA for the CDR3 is TGTGCCAGCTCTGCGGGGACGAACTCTAAACTCCCAGATACGCAGTATTTT.

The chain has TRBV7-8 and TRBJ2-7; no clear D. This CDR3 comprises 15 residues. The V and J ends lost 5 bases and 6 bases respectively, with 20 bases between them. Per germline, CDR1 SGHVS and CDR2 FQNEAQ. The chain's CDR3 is CASSTPARVILEQYF. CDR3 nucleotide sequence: TGTGCCAGCAGCACCCCCGCGAGAGTAATCCTCGAGCAGTACTTC.